Below, 23 T cell receptor beta chains from the same sample are listed, as sequenced in a study of blood T cell repertoires in COVID-19. Only in-frame clones appear in the TCRdb table, and some are missing; sequencing was by immunoSEQ multiplex PCR. The repertoire consists of about 200,000 clones, with roughly 88% occurring once and the leading ten covering around 5.7%. Input material: PBMCs or T cells enriched from blood (not recorded which). These receptors all come from a middle-aged man with acute COVID-19.

This clone appeared a single time. This sequence joins TRBV19 and TRBJ2-7; 9 bases are a match to TRBD1. The CDR3 spans 13 residues. Trimming took 3 bases from V and 3 from J; bases not matched to a gene: 0. The germline V gene has CDR1 LNHDA and CDR2 SQIVND (reference sequence). The CDR3 nucleotides read TGTGCCAGTAGTATGGGACAGGGCTACGAGCAGTACTTC. Protein: CASSMGQGYEQYF.

V is TRBV28 and J is TRBJ1-2, with 7 bases that match TRBD1. The CDR3 runs to 15 residues. Per the germline V gene, CDR1 is MDHEN and CDR2 is SYDVKM. V gave up 8 bases and J gave up 5 bases; unmatched junction bases: 14. The CDR3 reads CASHTPPRQGYGYTF. Here the CDR3 DNA reads TGTGCCAGCCATACCCCCCCGAGACAGGGTTATGGCTACACCTTC.

The chain carries TRBV19 and TRBJ1-1; D is perhaps TRBD1 (5 bases). Germline values: CDR1 LNHDA, CDR2 SQIVND (reference sequence). Trimming shortened V by 4 bases and J by 4 bases, and 10 bases separated the two germline ends. There are 13 residues in the CDR3. The CDR3 protein is CASSTGGGTEAFF. CDR3 coding DNA: TGTGCCAGTAGTACTGGGGGGGGCACTGAAGCTTTCTTT.

V gene TRBV2 combines with J gene TRBJ2-3; weak D call: TRBD1 (6 bases). The CDR3 is 16 amino acids. Germline V gives CDR1 SNHLY, CDR2 FYNNEI. V was cut by 1 base and J by 5 bases, with 16 bases left in between. The CDR3 sequence is CASSEGGLTAIDTQYF. The CDR3 DNA reads TGTGCCAGCAGTGAAGGGGGGCTCACGGCAATAGATACGCAGTATTTT.

The chain has TRBV10-1 and TRBJ2-5; 8 bases match TRBD1. This CDR3 is 15 amino acids long. V dropped 6 bases and J dropped 5; count of bases not matched to a gene: 11. CDR1 is WNHNN, CDR2 SYGVQD, per germline (reference sequence). The CDR3 DNA follows: TGCGCCAGCAGGCCAAGAGACAGGGGTTACGAGACCCAGTACTTC. It is translated as CASRPRDRGYETQYF.

The V and J genes are TRBV14 and TRBJ2-7, with 8 bases fitting TRBD1. V dropped 6 bases and J dropped 2; count of bases not matched to a gene: 6. The CDR3 length is 14 residues. Germline V CDR1 and CDR2: SGHDN, FVKESK. The chain's CDR3 is CASSHRGKTYEQYF. The CDR3 DNA is TGTGCCAGCAGTCACAGGGGGAAGACCTACGAGCAGTACTTC.

V and J are TRBV5-1 and TRBJ1-5, with D hard to call. Germline assignment: CDR1 SGHRS and CDR2 YFSETQ. The ends were cut back, 0 bases at V and 5 bases at J, with 9 bases in the middle. CDR3 length: 14 residues. The CDR3 coding sequence is TGCGCCAGCAGCTTGGATCGGGGTGATCAGCCCCAGCATTTT. Amino acids: CASSLDRGDQPQHF.

The chain joins TRBV2 to TRBJ2-2; 8 positions match TRBD1. Trimming at V came to 11 bases and at J to 5 bases, leaving 10 bases not matched to a gene. The germline CDR1 and CDR2 sequences are SNHLY and FYNNEI. The CDR3 totals 14 residues. DNA of the CDR3: TGTGCCGGAAAGACAGGGGCAGTTACCGGGGAGCTGTTTTTT. It translates to CAGKTGAVTGELFF.

The chain employs TRBV5-1 and TRBJ2-5; perhaps TRBD2 as D (6 bases). This CDR3 contains 15 residues. Trimming took 3 bases from V and 4 from J, leaving 16 bases between them. CDR1 and CDR2 (germline): SGHRS, YFSETQ. Written as DNA, the CDR3 is TGCGCCAGCAGCTCCCTAACGGGAGCGGGAGAGACCCAGTACTTC. This gives the protein CASSSLTGAGETQYF.

V and J are TRBV7-8 and TRBJ2-3, with 7 bases that match TRBD1. Looked up from germline, CDR1 is SGHVS and CDR2 is FQNEAQ. The V segment lost 6 bases and the J segment 2 bases; nucleotides outside the gene matches: 5. The CDR3 runs to 14 residues. CDR3 protein: CASRRDSNTDTQYF. CDR3 in DNA: TGTGCCAGCAGGAGGGACAGCAACACAGATACGCAGTATTTT.

J is TRBJ2-7 and V is TRBV5-1; 7 bases match TRBD1. CDR3 length: 14 amino acids. The V segment lost 4 bases and the J segment 3 bases; nucleotides outside the gene matches: 7. Germline-derived CDR1 and CDR2 are SGHRS and YFSETQ. The CDR3 region has the DNA TGCGCCAGCAGCATCCCCGGGACAGTCTACGAGCAGTACTTC. This gives the protein CASSIPGTVYEQYF.

The chain is built from TRBV5-4 and TRBJ1-3, with D possibly being TRBD1 (6 bases). CDR3 length: 16 residues. The V and J ends lost 0 bases and 0 bases respectively, with 10 bases between them. Germline V gene sequence: CDR1 SGHNT, CDR2 YYREEE (reference sequence). CDR3 coding DNA: TGTGCCAGCAGCTTGGATGGGGGCTACTCTGGAAACACCATATATTTT. Protein sequence: CASSLDGGYSGNTIYF.

This clone was seen a handful of times. Other DNA sequences from this sample encode an identical CDR3 as well. The rearrangement links TRBV27 to TRBJ2-7; tentatively, D is TRBD2 (6 bases). This CDR3 contains 14 residues. From germline, CDR1 is MNHEY and CDR2 SMNVEV (reference sequence). Trimming took off 3 bases at V and 2 bases at J, with 11 bases between the two ends. CDR3 in DNA: TGTGCCAGCAGTTTCGCCTCGGGGGCCTACGAGCAGTACTTC. It translates to CASSFASGAYEQYF.

The chain joins TRBV30 to TRBJ1-2; D remains ambiguous. The CDR3 loop spans 12 amino acids. Germline V gene sequence: CDR1 GTSNPN, CDR2 SVGIG (reference sequence). Trimming took 2 bases from V and 6 from J, leaving 10 bases between them. Here the CDR3 reads CAWSRSWDGYTF. The CDR3 DNA reads as TGTGCCTGGAGTAGGAGTTGGGATGGCTACACCTTC.

The chain joins TRBV10-3 to TRBJ1-6; unclear D gene. Germline V gene lookup returns CDR1 ENHRY and CDR2 SYGVKD. V shed 4 bases and J shed 10 bases, with 8 bases lying between them. The CDR3 is made up of 12 amino acids. The CDR3 here is CAISGLESPLHF. CDR3 in DNA: TGTGCCATCAGTGGGTTGGAGTCACCCCTCCACTTT.

The chain joins TRBV30 to TRBJ2-2, with TRBD2 as a possible D gene (7 bases). V was cut by 5 bases and J by 2 bases, with 15 bases left in between. This CDR3 has 15 amino acids. Germline loops: CDR1 GTSNPN, CDR2 SVGIG (reference sequence). In nucleotides, the CDR3 is TGTGCCTGGGGAAGGGGGAGGGTTAACACCGGGGAGCTGTTTTTT. The encoded protein is CAWGRGRVNTGELFF.

The rearrangement links TRBV7-3 to TRBJ2-7; 8 nucleotides agree with TRBD1. The CDR3 is made up of 13 amino acids. Per the germline V gene, CDR1 is SGHTA and CDR2 is FQGTGA. Trimming cost V 5 bases and J 5 bases; bases outside gene matches: 5. CDR3 bases: TGTGCCAGCAGCCTGGACAGGGCTGACGAGCAGTACTTC. Protein product: CASSLDRADEQYF.

This clone showed up just a few times. The genes are TRBV30 and TRBJ2-4; 8 bases agree with TRBD2. Losses at the gene ends were 5 bases for V and 0 bases for J; bases not matched to a gene: 21. This CDR3 is built from 20 residues. The germline CDR1 and CDR2 sequences are GTSNPN and SVGIG (reference sequence). In DNA, the CDR3 is TGTGCCTGGTCCCACCCGGCGGGCTTAGCGGGGACTTTAGCCAAAAACATTCAGTACTTC. Translating gives CAWSHPAGLAGTLAKNIQYF.

The genes are TRBV4-1 and TRBJ2-5; 9 bases match TRBD2. Unmatched junction bases numbered 9, after V lost 6 bases and J lost 4 bases. The CDR3 loop spans 15 amino acids. Germline CDR1 is MGHRA and CDR2 is YSYEKL. CDR3 DNA sequence: TGCGCCAGCAGTCCGATTAGCGGGAGTTTAGAGACCCAGTACTTC. Translated: CASSPISGSLETQYF.

V and J are TRBV25-1 and TRBJ2-2, with 11 bases aligning to TRBD2. CDR3 length: 14 residues. J lost 6 bases, V lost 6 bases, and 3 bases had no gene match. Germline V gives CDR1 MGHDK, CDR2 SYGVNS. CDR3 sequence reads: CASSTSGSAGELFF. The CDR3, as DNA: TGTGCCAGCAGCACTAGCGGGAGCGCCGGGGAGCTGTTTTTT.

CDR3 nucleotide sequence: TGTGCCAGCAGCCCCAGGGGGTCCTCCTTTGAAGCTTTCTTT. As protein: CASSPRGSSFEAFF. The V call is TRBV9, the J call TRBJ1-1; TRBD1 aligns across 7 bases. CDR1 is SGDLS and CDR2 is YYNGEE in the germline V gene. The CDR3 has 14 residues. J was trimmed by 7 bases and V by 4 bases; bases with no gene match: 10.

The chain uses TRBV30 and TRBJ2-3; 11 bases align to TRBD1. The CDR3 has 20 residues. CDR1 and CDR2 (germline): GTSNPN, SVGIG (reference sequence). V was clipped by 5 bases and J by 0 bases; unmatched bases: 19. CDR3 residues: CAWAREGTGGPLPSTDTQYF. CDR3 nucleotide sequence: TGTGCCTGGGCCCGGGAGGGGACAGGGGGTCCCCTACCTAGCACAGATACGCAGTATTTT.

This chain connects TRBV7-9 to TRBJ2-5, with TRBD2 as a possible D gene (5 bases). Germline V gene lookup returns CDR1 SEHNR and CDR2 FQNEAQ (reference sequence). CDR3 length equals 13 residues. V shed 6 bases and J shed 1 base, with 9 bases lying between them. The CDR3 spells CASRYGIQETQYF. The CDR3 DNA follows: TGTGCCAGCAGATACGGGATCCAAGAGACCCAGTACTTC.